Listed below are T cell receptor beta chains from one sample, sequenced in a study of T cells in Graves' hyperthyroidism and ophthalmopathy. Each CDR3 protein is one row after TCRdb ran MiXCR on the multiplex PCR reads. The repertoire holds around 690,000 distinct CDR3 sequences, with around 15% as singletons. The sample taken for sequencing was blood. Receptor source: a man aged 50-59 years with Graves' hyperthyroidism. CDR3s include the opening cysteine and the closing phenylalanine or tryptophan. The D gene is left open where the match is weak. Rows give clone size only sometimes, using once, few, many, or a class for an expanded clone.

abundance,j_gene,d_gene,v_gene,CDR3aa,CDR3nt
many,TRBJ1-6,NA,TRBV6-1,CASTLTRPSSNSPLHF,TGTGCCAGCACTCTGACAAGGCCTTCTTCGAATTCACCCCTCCACTTT
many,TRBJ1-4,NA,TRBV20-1,CSARFSFNEKLFF,TGCAGTGCTAGATTCAGCTTTAATGAAAAACTGTTTTTT
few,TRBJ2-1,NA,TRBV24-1,CATSDPLREQFF,TGTGCCACCAGTGACCCTCTACGGGAGCAGTTCTTC
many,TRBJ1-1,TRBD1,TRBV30,CALQGQRITEAFF,TGTGCCTTACAGGGACAGAGGATCACTGAAGCTTTCTTT
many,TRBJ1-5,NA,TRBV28,CASSLFGDYQPQHF,TGTGCCAGCAGTTTATTTGGGGACTATCAGCCCCAGCATTTT
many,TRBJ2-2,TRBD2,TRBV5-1,CASSFKIAGPNTGELFF,TGCGCCAGCAGCTTTAAAATAGCGGGACCGAACACCGGGGAGCTGTTTTTT
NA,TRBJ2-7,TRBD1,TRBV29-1,CSVEWTGGEQYF,TGCAGCGTTGAGTGGACAGGGGGCGAGCAGTACTTC
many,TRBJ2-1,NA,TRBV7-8,CASSPGTVNEQFF,TGTGCCAGCAGCCCAGGGACCGTCAATGAGCAGTTCTTC
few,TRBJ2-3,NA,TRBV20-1,CSASGGRTDTQYF,TGCAGTGCTAGCGGGGGAAGGACAGATACGCAGTATTTT
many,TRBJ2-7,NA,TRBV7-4,CASSFTGHFYEQYF,TGTGCCAGCAGCTTTACGGGACACTTCTACGAGCAGTACTTC
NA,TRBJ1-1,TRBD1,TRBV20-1,CSASGDRVWAEAFF,TGCAGTGCTAGCGGGGACAGGGTGTGGGCTGAAGCTTTCTTT
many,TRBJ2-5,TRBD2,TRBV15,CATSTGGTKGTQYF,TGTGCCACCAGCACCGGGGGGACGAAAGGGACCCAGTACTTC